This T cell receptor (beta chain) was identified during a study of blood T cell repertoires in COVID-19. The wider study: From the United States, Italy and Spain came samples of acute and convalescent COVID-19. The cDNA or gDNA used as material had been derived from T cells, B-cell-depleted T cells, or PBMCs.

As originally analysed: Reference gene primers were amplified, and this amplification served to estimate nucleated cell counts. Repertoires were generated with immunoSEQ multiplex PCR, while TCRdb's copy carries only in-frame clones and drops some. Clone size and the V and J calls come from that table; the DNA yielded D and trimming. The sample shows around 170,000 clones, around 86% of them seen only once. V was trimmed by 4 bases and J by 4 bases, leaving 16 bases between them. CDR1 is MNHEY and CDR2 is SVGAGI in the germline V gene. This CDR3 spans 15 amino acids. This TCR was recovered from a man between 45 and 60 years old with active or convalescent COVID-19. The chain links TRBV6-5 to TRBJ1-2, with no clear D. Sequencing was done on a sample of peripheral blood. CDR3 nucleotide sequence: TGTGCCAGCAGTTGGGCCCCAGGCCAACCCTATGGCTACACCTTC. The encoded protein is CASSWAPGQPYGYTF.